The 21 T cell receptor beta chains listed next were all sequenced from one sample in a study of cytomegalovirus exposure and HLA in healthy donors. Some clones are missing from TCRdb's copy, which holds only in-frame ones; the method was immunoSEQ multiplex PCR. The data contain around 70,000 clones, roughly 96% of them singletons. Sequencing used PBMCs. The receptors shown here come from a young man in good health and CMV-seronegative.

A single count supports this clone. The CDR3 region has the DNA TGTGCCAGCAGTTTTGCCGGGACAGGGGGTCACTACGAGCAGTACTTC. As protein: CASSFAGTGGHYEQYF. This sequence joins TRBV27 and TRBJ2-7; 11 positions match TRBD1. This CDR3 is built from 16 residues. Germline-derived CDR1 and CDR2 are MNHEY and SMNVEV (reference sequence). V dropped 3 bases and J dropped 3; count of bases not matched to a gene: 7.

The V gene is TRBV11-3, the J gene TRBJ2-3; 7 bases line up with TRBD2. Germline-derived CDR1 and CDR2 are SGHNT and YENEEA. V shed 1 base and J 3 bases; nucleotides not matched to a gene: 7. CDR3 length equals 16 residues. The CDR3 here is CASSLGVGGLTDTQYF. The CDR3, as DNA: TGTGCCAGCAGCTTAGGTGTCGGGGGGTTGACAGATACGCAGTATTTT.

This chain joins TRBV2 and TRBJ1-1; TRBD1 might be the D (5 bases). The V gene lost 3 bases and the J gene lost 0 bases, with 8 bases spanning the gap. Germline-derived CDR1 and CDR2 are SNHLY and FYNNEI. The CDR3 consists of 14 residues. DNA of the CDR3: TGTGCCAGCAGTGAGGGGCGGATGAACACTGAAGCTTTCTTT. As protein: CASSEGRMNTEAFF.

This chain connects TRBV11-2 to TRBJ2-7; perhaps TRBD2 as D (5 bases). Germline loops: CDR1 SGHAT, CDR2 FQNNGV. Trimming took 1 base from V and 3 from J, leaving 10 bases between them. The CDR3 spans 14 residues. The CDR3 loop reads CASSLGQAGYEQYF. Written as DNA, the CDR3 is TGTGCCAGCAGCTTAGGGCAGGCGGGCTACGAGCAGTACTTC. The whole variable domain, filled in from reference TRBV11-2 and TRBJ2-7, reads EAGVAQSPRYKIIEKRQSVAFWCNPISGHATLYWYQQILGQGPKLLIQFQNNGVVDDSQLPKDRFSAERLKGVDSTLKIQPAKLEDSAVYLCASSLGQAGYEQYFGPGTRLTVT.

The rearrangement uses TRBV5-6 and TRBJ2-7, with TRBD1 matching 7 bases. The CDR3 has 15 amino acids. The V segment lost 5 bases and the J segment 5 bases; nucleotides outside the gene matches: 13. CDR1 is SGHDT, CDR2 YYEEEE, per germline. The CDR3 here is CASSLQTGQINEQYF. The DNA for the CDR3 is TGTGCCAGCAGTTTACAGACGGGACAGATCAACGAGCAGTACTTC. Variable domain in full (rest from reference TRBV5-6 and TRBJ2-7): DAGVTQSPTHLIKTRGQQVTLRCSPKSGHDTVSWYQQALGQGPQFIFQYYEEEERQRGNFPDRFSGHQFPNYSSELNVNALLLGDSALYLCASSLQTGQINEQYFGPGTRLTVT.

The chain uses TRBV28 and TRBJ2-1; 7 bases are shared with TRBD2. The CDR3 runs 13 residues. Germline CDR1 MDHEN, CDR2 SYDVKM. The trim removed 6 bases at V and 9 bases at J, leaving 8 bases unmatched. The CDR3 DNA is TGTGCCAGCAGACCTGCTGGGGGGGGTGAGCAGTTCTTC. It encodes CASRPAGGGEQFF.

This chain links TRBV18 with TRBJ2-5; 7 bases match TRBD2. The V gene end was trimmed by 6 bases and the J gene end by 4 bases; junction bases not matched to a gene: 11. The CDR3 sequence is 15 residues long. The V gene's germline CDR1 is KGHSH and CDR2 LQKENI. The CDR3 spells CASSQQGQRGETQYF. The CDR3 coding sequence is TGTGCCAGCTCCCAGCAGGGTCAGCGGGGAGAGACCCAGTACTTC.

The V call is TRBV7-6, the J call TRBJ2-2, with 7 bases matching TRBD1. J gave up 4 bases and V 8 bases, and 22 bases lay outside the gene matches. This CDR3 is 19 amino acids long. Germline V gene sequence: CDR1 SGHVS, CDR2 FNYEAQ. CDR3 in amino acids: CASGPPPGTVTRVTGELFF. CDR3 sequence (DNA): TGTGCCAGCGGGCCCCCCCCCGGGACAGTGACCCGTGTCACCGGGGAGCTGTTTTTT.

The rearrangement joins TRBV5-8 to TRBJ1-1, with D possibly being TRBD1 (5 bases). The CDR3 has 13 residues. Trimming removed 4 bases at V and 1 base at J, with 8 bases between. Germline lookup yields CDR1 SGHTS and CDR2 YDEGEE. The CDR3 region has the DNA TGTGCCAGCAGCCGAGGACAGAACACTGAAGCTTTCTTT. Encoded protein: CASSRGQNTEAFF.

The chain combines TRBV10-3 with TRBJ1-2; tentatively, D is TRBD1 (6 bases). The V and J ends lost 4 bases and 0 bases respectively, with 15 bases between them. CDR1 is ENHRY and CDR2 is SYGVKD in the germline V gene. The CDR3 is 16 amino acids. The CDR3 nucleotides read TGTGCCATCAGTGGTCAGACAGGCCGGGCTAACTATGGCTACACCTTC. Protein sequence: CAISGQTGRANYGYTF.

The chain joins TRBV18 to TRBJ1-1; unclear D gene. The CDR3 is made up of 12 amino acids. Germline values: CDR1 KGHSH, CDR2 LQKENI. Here the CDR3 reads CATRGMNTEAFF. CDR3 DNA sequence: TGTGCGACCAGAGGAATGAACACTGAAGCTTTCTTT.

This clone turned up a few times. Different DNA sequences within this sample yield the same CDR3. The chain recombines TRBV27 with TRBJ2-7; TRBD1 matches at 7 bases. The CDR3 has 12 residues. The junction had 2 bases not matched to a gene; V was cut back by 3 bases and J by 6 bases. CDR1 MNHEY and CDR2 SMNVEV come from the germline V gene (reference sequence). CDR3 in DNA: TGTGCCAGCAGTTTCACAGGGGCCGAGCAGTACTTC. Translating it yields CASSFTGAEQYF.

The V call is TRBV7-9, the J call TRBJ2-7; unclear D gene. CDR3 length: 13 residues. Between the trimmed V and J ends, which lost 8 bases and 2 bases, there was a span of 13 bases. Germline V CDR1 and CDR2: SEHNR, FQNEAQ (reference sequence). As DNA, the CDR3 is TGTGCCAGCGGGCCTGGCAGTACCTACGAGCAGTACTTC. It translates to CASGPGSTYEQYF.

The rearrangement links TRBV7-6 to TRBJ2-1, with 8 bases lining up with TRBD2. Per the germline V gene, CDR1 is SGHVS and CDR2 is FNYEAQ. Unmatched junction bases numbered 12, after V lost 3 bases and J lost 2 bases. The CDR3 consists of 18 residues. CDR3: CASSLVHRSGGTYNEQFF. The CDR3 nucleotides read TGTGCCAGCAGCTTGGTTCACCGCTCGGGGGGGACCTACAATGAGCAGTTCTTC.

V gene TRBV15 combines with J gene TRBJ1-4, with a possible D match to TRBD1 (5 bases). The germline CDR1 and CDR2 sequences are LNHNV and YYDKDF (reference sequence). Trimming shortened V by 5 bases and J by 13 bases, and 20 bases separated the two germline ends. CDR3 length equals 14 residues. The CDR3 DNA is TGTGCCACCAGCCCCCAAGAAGGGCACGGGGGACTGTTTTTT. It specifies CATSPQEGHGGLFF.

This sequence joins TRBV7-3 and TRBJ2-1; 9 bases are a match to TRBD2. Trimming at V came to 5 bases and at J to 7 bases, leaving 6 bases not matched to a gene. Looked up from germline, CDR1 is SGHTA and CDR2 is FQGTGA. The CDR3 loop spans 14 amino acids. The DNA of the CDR3 is TGTGCCAGCAGCGAGAGCGGGGGGTTAAATGAGCAGTTCTTC. As protein: CASSESGGLNEQFF.

The genes are TRBV27 and TRBJ2-5, with D possibly TRBD1 on 6 matching bases. This CDR3 is built from 16 residues. Germline loops: CDR1 MNHEY, CDR2 SMNVEV (reference sequence). V lost 0 bases to trimming and J lost 5 bases, with 16 bases between them. DNA of the CDR3: TGTGCCAGCAGTTTATCGGCAAGGGGGTTTGGGGAGACCCAGTACTTC. It translates to CASSLSARGFGETQYF.

In this sample, this clone turned up once. The chain links TRBV11-2 to TRBJ2-3; TRBD2 matches at 7 bases. V was pared by 6 bases and J by 6 bases, with 12 bases of the junction left unmatched. The CDR3 extends over 15 amino acids. The V gene's germline CDR1 is SGHAT and CDR2 FQNNGV. The CDR3 DNA reads as TGTGCCAGCAGGCCGGTGGGAGGGCGCGGGGATACGCAGTATTTT. Encoded protein: CASRPVGGRGDTQYF.

V is TRBV10-3 and J is TRBJ2-6; maybe TRBD1 (6 bases). CDR1 is ENHRY, CDR2 SYGVKD, per germline. Trimming cost V 4 bases and J 1 base, with 11 bases left between them. There are 16 residues in the CDR3. As DNA, the CDR3 is TGTGCCATCAGTGCCATGGGGGCGTCTGGGGCCAACGTCCTGACTTTC. Translating gives CAISAMGASGANVLTF.

The genes are TRBV29-1 and TRBJ2-3; 9 bases align to TRBD2. The CDR3 consists of 13 residues. Germline CDR1 and CDR2: SQVTM and ANQGSEA. V trimming: 4 bases; J trimming: 8 bases; junction bases outside the gene matches: 7. The CDR3 loop reads CSVGLAVQSTQYF. The CDR3 nucleotides read TGCAGCGTTGGACTAGCGGTTCAGAGTACGCAGTATTTT.

This rearrangement joins TRBV6-5 to TRBJ2-1, with D possibly TRBD1 on 6 matching bases. Germline values: CDR1 MNHEY, CDR2 SVGAGI. Deletions cut 2 bases from V and 4 bases from J, with 9 bases between. The CDR3 sequence is 14 residues long. CDR3 protein: CASSYGGEYNEQFF. DNA for the CDR3: TGTGCCAGCAGTTACGGGGGCGAGTACAATGAGCAGTTCTTC.